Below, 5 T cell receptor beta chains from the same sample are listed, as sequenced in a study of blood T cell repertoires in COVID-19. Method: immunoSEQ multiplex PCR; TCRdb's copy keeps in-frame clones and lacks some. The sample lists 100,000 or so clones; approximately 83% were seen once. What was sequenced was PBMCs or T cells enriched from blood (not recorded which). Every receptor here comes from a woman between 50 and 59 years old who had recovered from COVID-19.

The CDR3, as DNA: TGTGCCAGCAGCTTAGTTGGTAGGAATAGCGGGAGGGCCGACAATGAGCAGTTCTTC. It is translated as CASSLVGRNSGRADNEQFF. The V and J genes are TRBV11-2 and TRBJ2-1, with 11 bases aligning to TRBD2. Unmatched junction bases numbered 13, after V lost 1 base and J lost 5 bases. The CDR3 extends over 19 amino acids. CDR1 SGHAT and CDR2 FQNNGV come from the germline V gene.

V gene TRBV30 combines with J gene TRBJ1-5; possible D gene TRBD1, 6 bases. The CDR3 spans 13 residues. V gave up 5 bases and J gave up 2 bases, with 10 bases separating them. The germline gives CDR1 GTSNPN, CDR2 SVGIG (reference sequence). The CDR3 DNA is TGTGCCTGGGCGGACAGCCGCAATCAGCCCCAGCATTTT. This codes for CAWADSRNQPQHF.

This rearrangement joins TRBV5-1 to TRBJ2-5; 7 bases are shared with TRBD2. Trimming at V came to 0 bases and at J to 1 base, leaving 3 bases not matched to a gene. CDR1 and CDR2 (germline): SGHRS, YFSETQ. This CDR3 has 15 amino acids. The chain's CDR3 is CASSLAGGVQETQYF. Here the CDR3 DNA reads TGCGCCAGCAGCTTGGCTGGGGGGGTCCAAGAGACCCAGTACTTC.

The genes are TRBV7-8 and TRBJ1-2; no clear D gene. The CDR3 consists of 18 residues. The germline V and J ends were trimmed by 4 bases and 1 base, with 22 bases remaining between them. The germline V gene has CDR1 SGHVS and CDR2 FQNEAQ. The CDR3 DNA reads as TGTGCCAGCAGCTCTCTCCCTCTCGGCAGACTGATTAACTATGGCTACACCTTC. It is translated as CASSSLPLGRLINYGYTF. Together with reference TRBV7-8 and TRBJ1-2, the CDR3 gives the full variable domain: GAGVSQSPRYKVAKRGQDVALRCDPISGHVSLFWYQQALGQGPEFLTYFQNEAQLDKSGLPSDRFFAERPEGSVSTLKIQRTQQEDSAVYLCASSSLPLGRLINYGYTFGSGTRLTVV.

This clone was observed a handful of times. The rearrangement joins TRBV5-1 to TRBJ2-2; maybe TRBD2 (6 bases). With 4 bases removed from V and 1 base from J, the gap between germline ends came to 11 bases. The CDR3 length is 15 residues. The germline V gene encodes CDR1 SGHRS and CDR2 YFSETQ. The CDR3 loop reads CASSIAVQNTGELFF. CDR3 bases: TGCGCCAGCAGCATAGCGGTTCAGAACACCGGGGAGCTGTTTTTT.